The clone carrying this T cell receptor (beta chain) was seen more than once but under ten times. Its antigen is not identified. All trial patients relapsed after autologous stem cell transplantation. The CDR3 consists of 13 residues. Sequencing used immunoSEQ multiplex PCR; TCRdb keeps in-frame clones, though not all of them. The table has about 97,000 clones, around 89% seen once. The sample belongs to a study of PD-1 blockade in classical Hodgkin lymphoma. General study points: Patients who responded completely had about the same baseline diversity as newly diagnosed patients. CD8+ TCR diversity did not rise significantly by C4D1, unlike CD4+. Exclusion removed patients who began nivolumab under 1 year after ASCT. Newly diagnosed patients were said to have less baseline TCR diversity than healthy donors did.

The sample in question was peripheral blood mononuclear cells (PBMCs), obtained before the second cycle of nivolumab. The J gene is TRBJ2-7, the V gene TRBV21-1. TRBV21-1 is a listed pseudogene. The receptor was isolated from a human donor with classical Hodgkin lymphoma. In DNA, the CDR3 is TGTGCCAGCTCGTCCAGGAGCTCCTACGAGCAGTACTTC. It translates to CASSSRSSYEQYF.